This passage covers 17 T cell receptor beta chains from one sample sequenced in a study of cytomegalovirus exposure and HLA in healthy donors. Amplification used 60 Vbeta primers and 13 Jbeta primers. TCRdb's table, derived via immunoSEQ multiplex PCR, lists solely in-frame clones and lacks some. The data contain roughly 180,000 clones, just under 80% of them singletons. The sequencing sample was made of PBMCs. All receptors come from a woman in her twenties or thirties in good health and CMV-seronegative.

This chain joins TRBV18 and TRBJ1-2, with a possible D match to TRBD1 (5 bases). The CDR3 is 14 residues long. V lost 0 bases to trimming and J lost 4 bases, with 9 bases between them. The germline gives CDR1 KGHSH, CDR2 LQKENI. The CDR3 is CASSPPRQLYGYTF. CDR3 in DNA: TGTGCCAGCTCACCACCGAGACAGCTCTATGGCTACACCTTC. The full variable domain, completed using reference TRBV18 and TRBJ1-2, is NAGVMQNPRHLVRRRGQEARLRCSPMKGHSHVYWYRQLPEEGLKFMVYLQKENIIDESGMPKERFSAEFPKEGPSILRIQQVVRGDSAAYFCASSPPRQLYGYTFGSGTRLTVV.

The J gene is TRBJ1-4, the V gene TRBV28; D gene ambiguous. The CDR3 has 15 amino acids. Germline V lookup: CDR1 MDHEN, CDR2 SYDVKM. Trimming took 4 bases from V and 4 from J, leaving 13 bases between them. The CDR3 reads CASSYRDLINEKLFF. DNA of the CDR3: TGTGCCAGCAGTTACCGGGATCTTATTAATGAAAAACTGTTTTTT.

The chain recombines TRBV7-9 with TRBJ1-1; D not resolved. V lost 6 bases to trimming and J lost 5 bases, with 7 bases between them. CDR1 and CDR2 (germline): SEHNR, FQNEAQ (reference sequence). The CDR3 runs to 11 residues. The CDR3 DNA reads TGTGCCAGCAGGTTATTAACTGAAGCTTTCTTT. Translating it yields CASRLLTEAFF.

This chain uses TRBV7-2 with TRBJ1-1, with TRBD1 matching 10 bases. V gave up 5 bases and J gave up 6 bases; unmatched junction bases: 9. The germline CDR1 and CDR2 sequences are SGHTA and FQGNSA. The CDR3 runs 15 residues. The CDR3 DNA reads as TGTGCCAGCAGCACCCGGACAGGGGGAGTACCTGAAGCTTTCTTT. This sequence encodes CASSTRTGGVPEAFF.

This chain joins TRBV4-3 and TRBJ2-1, with 10 bases identical to TRBD2. V was clipped by 2 bases and J by 4 bases; unmatched bases: 11. This CDR3 region has 18 residues. Germline CDR1 is LGHNA and CDR2 is YSLEER. The CDR3 DNA sequence: TGCGCCAGCAGCCAAAATGATATAAGCGGGGGGGTTTACAATGAGCAGTTCTTC. Encoded protein: CASSQNDISGGVYNEQFF.

Regarding this clone: The sample holds other DNA sequences that translate to the same CDR3. The rearrangement uses TRBV5-1 and TRBJ1-1; D gene uncertain. Germline values: CDR1 SGHRS, CDR2 YFSETQ. V lost 4 bases and J 0 bases, leaving 7 bases between the germline ends. The CDR3 consists of 13 residues. CDR3 residues: CASSPGLNTEAFF. DNA for the CDR3: TGCGCCAGCAGCCCGGGGTTGAACACTGAAGCTTTCTTT.

The chain links TRBV7-8 to TRBJ2-7, with D maybe TRBD2 (6 bases). This CDR3 is 12 amino acids long. V gave up 4 bases and J gave up 7 bases, with 11 bases separating them. Germline lookup yields CDR1 SGHVS and CDR2 FQNEAQ. CDR3 sequence: CASSSTGVEQYF. CDR3 bases: TGTGCCAGCAGCTCGACGGGGGTTGAGCAGTACTTC.

This sequence joins TRBV4-3 and TRBJ2-7; 7 nucleotides agree with TRBD1. Trimming removed 0 bases from V and 2 bases from J; junction bases left unmatched: 7. Germline V gene sequence: CDR1 LGHNA, CDR2 YSLEER. There are 16 residues in the CDR3. The CDR3 reads CASSQDQRTGAYEQYF. The CDR3 DNA reads as TGCGCCAGCAGCCAAGATCAGAGGACAGGAGCCTACGAGCAGTACTTC.

This clone was found a few times. This chain links TRBV7-9 with TRBJ2-2, with D perhaps TRBD1 (6 bases). The CDR3 is 13 residues long. V gave up 10 bases and J gave up 3 bases, with 12 bases separating them. CDR1 is SEHNR, CDR2 FQNEAQ, per germline (reference sequence). The CDR3 DNA is TGTGCCACCCCAAACAGGGACACCGGGGAGCTGTTTTTT. Protein product: CATPNRDTGELFF.

The gene calls are TRBV5-1 and TRBJ2-1; 9 nucleotides match TRBD2. V was clipped by 4 bases and J by 5 bases; unmatched bases: 7. CDR1 SGHRS and CDR2 YFSETQ come from the germline V gene. The CDR3 is made up of 15 amino acids. The CDR3 nucleotides read TGCGCCAGCAGCCTAAGACTAGCGGCCAACAATGAGCAGTTCTTC. Protein product: CASSLRLAANNEQFF.

The sample holds a few counts of this clone. The chain recombines TRBV6-1 with TRBJ2-7; 8 bases fit TRBD1. The V gene's germline CDR1 is MNHNS and CDR2 SASEGT. CDR3 length: 15 residues. The trim removed 3 bases at V and 5 bases at J, leaving 9 bases unmatched. The CDR3 loop is CASSDPRGQGHEQYF. CDR3 bases: TGTGCCAGCAGTGACCCACGCGGACAGGGCCACGAGCAGTACTTC.

The V gene is TRBV5-6, the J gene TRBJ1-1; 9 nucleotides agree with TRBD1. Unmatched junction bases numbered 12, after V lost 7 bases and J lost 5 bases. This CDR3 is built from 15 residues. Germline CDR1 and CDR2: SGHDT and YYEEEE. The CDR3 protein is CASWLQGAPGTEAFF. The CDR3 DNA sequence: TGTGCCAGCTGGCTACAGGGGGCGCCGGGAACTGAAGCTTTCTTT.

The sample holds a few counts of this clone. The chain carries TRBV5-4 and TRBJ2-7; 12 nucleotides align to TRBD2. Germline loops: CDR1 SGHNT, CDR2 YYREEE (reference sequence). CDR3 length equals 15 residues. V trimming: 0 bases; J trimming: 2 bases; junction bases outside the gene matches: 0. The chain's CDR3 is CASSLGTSGAYEQYF. The CDR3 coding sequence is TGTGCCAGCAGCTTGGGGACTAGCGGGGCCTACGAGCAGTACTTC.

The chain uses TRBV7-9 and TRBJ2-7; D not resolved. V dropped 5 bases and J dropped 4 bases, with 18 bases sitting between them. The germline CDR1 and CDR2 sequences are SEHNR and FQNEAQ (reference sequence). This CDR3 region has 15 residues. CDR3 region: CASSRLEEMVYEQYF. As DNA, the CDR3 is TGTGCCAGCAGCCGCCTCGAGGAGATGGTATACGAGCAGTACTTC.

This chain joins TRBV18 and TRBJ2-5; 8 positions match TRBD2. Per germline, CDR1 KGHSH and CDR2 LQKENI. V shed 6 bases and J 4 bases; nucleotides not matched to a gene: 7. This CDR3 has 14 amino acids. CDR3 protein: CASSPIAGPETQYF. CDR3 DNA: TGTGCCAGCTCCCCCATAGCGGGGCCAGAGACCCAGTACTTC.

V and J are TRBV5-1 and TRBJ2-5, with a possible D match to TRBD1 (5 bases). The length of the CDR3 is 15 residues. The germline CDR1 and CDR2 sequences are SGHRS and YFSETQ. V lost 1 base and J lost 1, with 11 bases in between. The CDR3 bases are TGCGCCAGCAGCTTGACCGCAGGGCCCCAAGAGACCCAGTACTTC. This translates into CASSLTAGPQETQYF. The entire variable domain, with the rest obtained from reference TRBV5-1 and TRBJ2-5, is as follows: KAGVTQTPRYLIKTRGQQVTLSCSPISGHRSVSWYQQTPGQGLQFLFEYFSETQRNKGNFPGRFSGRQFSNSRSEMNVSTLELGDSALYLCASSLTAGPQETQYFGPGTRLLVL.

The chain recombines TRBV5-5 with TRBJ1-5; 9 nucleotides line up with TRBD1. The CDR3 has 16 residues. V dropped 0 bases and J dropped 6; count of bases not matched to a gene: 7. Germline V lookup: CDR1 SGHKS, CDR2 YYEKEE (reference sequence). Written as DNA, the CDR3 is TGTGCCAGCAGCTTGGCACCCACAGGGGGCGGTCAGCCCCAGCATTTT. Translated, it gives CASSLAPTGGGQPQHF. Looking up the rest from reference TRBV5-5 and TRBJ1-5 gives the full variable domain: DAGVTQSPTHLIKTRGQQVTLRCSPISGHKSVSWYQQVLGQGPQFIFQYYEKEERGRGNFPDRFSARQFPNYSSELNVNALLLGDSALYLCASSLAPTGGGQPQHFGDGTRLSIL.